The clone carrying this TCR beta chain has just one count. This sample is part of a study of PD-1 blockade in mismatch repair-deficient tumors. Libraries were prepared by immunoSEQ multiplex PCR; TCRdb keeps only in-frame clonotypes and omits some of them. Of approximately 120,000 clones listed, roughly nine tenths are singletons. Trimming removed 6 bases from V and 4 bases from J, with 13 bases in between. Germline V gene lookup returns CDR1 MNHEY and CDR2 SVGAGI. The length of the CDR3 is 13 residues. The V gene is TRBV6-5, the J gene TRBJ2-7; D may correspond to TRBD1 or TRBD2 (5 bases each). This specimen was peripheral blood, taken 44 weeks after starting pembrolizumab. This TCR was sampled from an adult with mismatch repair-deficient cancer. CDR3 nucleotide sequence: TGTGCCAGCAGCTACGGGACCCAGTACGAGCAGTACTTC. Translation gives CASSYGTQYEQYF.